This TCR beta chain was sequenced for a study of CD4+ T cells in melanoma. Findings of the study overall: Diverse differentiation states were reported for melanoma neoantigen-specific CD4+ T cells. A reported correlation linked neoantigen-specific CD4+ T cells to CD8+, macrophage and B cell function.

This clone was seen only once. Its target is not known. This CDR3 comprises 16 residues. Per the germline V gene, CDR1 is SGHAT and CDR2 is FQNNGV. J lost 5 bases, V lost 5 bases, and 10 bases had no gene match. Profiled with immunoSEQ multiplex PCR; TCRdb holds only in-frame clones, not every one. The profile shows 15,000 or so clones, approximately 83% of them singletons. This chain uses TRBV11-2 with TRBJ2-1; 9 bases fit TRBD1. This clonotype was obtained from a human donor with melanoma. Sequenced: cells from a culture (not recorded whether cultured in vitro). In DNA form, the CDR3 reads TGTGCCAGCAGCCAAACCACCGGGACAGGGAACAATGAGCAGTTCTTC. Amino acid sequence: CASSQTTGTGNNEQFF.